This T cell receptor (beta chain) was found in a study of T cells in Graves' hyperthyroidism and ophthalmopathy. Study-wide findings and caveats: Stable hyperthyroidism was told apart from ophthalmopathy by a model built on 13 V-J features.

TCR beta CDR3 regions were amplified from RNA. A first-round RT-PCR of the TCR CDR3 used the HTBI primer set. TCRdb independently ran MiXCR on the multiplex PCR reads; one entry per CDR3 protein. The table shows 250,000 to 400,000 distinct CDR3 sequences, with about 13% occurring only once. This clonotype was seen repeatedly, ten times or more. Its antigen remains unknown. The CDR3 is 16 residues long. Looked up from germline, CDR1 is WSHSY and CDR2 is SAAADI. The V gene end was trimmed by 5 bases and the J gene end by 3 bases; junction bases not matched to a gene: 4. The sequencing sample was made of blood. The chain employs TRBV10-2 and TRBJ2-1; 13 bases agree with TRBD2. This clonotype originated in a woman aged 40 to 50 with Graves' ophthalmopathy. The DNA of the CDR3 is TGCGCCAGCAGTAGGGGACTAGCGGGGTACTACAATGAGCAGTTCTTC. As protein: CASSRGLAGYYNEQFF.